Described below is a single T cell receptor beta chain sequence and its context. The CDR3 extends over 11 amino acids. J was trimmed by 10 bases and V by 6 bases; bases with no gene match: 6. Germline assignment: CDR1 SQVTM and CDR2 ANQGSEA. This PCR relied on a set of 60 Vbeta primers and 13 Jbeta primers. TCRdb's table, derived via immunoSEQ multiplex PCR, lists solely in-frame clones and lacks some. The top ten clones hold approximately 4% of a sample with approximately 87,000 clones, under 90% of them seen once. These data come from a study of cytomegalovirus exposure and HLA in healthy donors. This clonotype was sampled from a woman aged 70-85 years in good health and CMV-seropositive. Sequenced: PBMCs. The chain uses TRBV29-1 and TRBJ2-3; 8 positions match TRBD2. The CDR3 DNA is TGCAGCGTCAACCTCGGGGGGGCGCAGTATTTT. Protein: CSVNLGGAQYF.